This T cell receptor (beta chain) was documented in a study of CXCR3-negative and CXCR3-positive naive CD8 T cells. Study-wide results and limits: Comparison of naive cells showed more hydrophobic TRB CDR3s in CXCR3-positive than in CXCR3-negative naive cells.

For this clonotype: Its specificity is unknown.

CDR3 size: 12 residues. Germline V gene lookup returns CDR1 SQVTM and CDR2 ANQGSEA. 5' RACE with UMI labels generated the TRB cDNA libraries. From its re-call of the 5' RACE reads, TCRdb lists each CDR3 protein once, without DNA. The sample totals around 80,000 distinct CDR3 sequences. V gene TRBV29-1 combines with J gene TRBJ1-1. The TCR was taken from a human donor in good health. Some clones in this sample may be carry-over from other donors' samples. The source material was naive CXCR3+ CD8+ T cells from blood. The subset: CD45RO-CCR7+CD27+CD95- naive CD8+ T cells expressing CXCR3 (TNR3+). This CDR3 is CSDTLTDTEAFF.